These T cell receptor beta chains were read from a single sample in a study of T-cell reconstitution after alpha-beta-depleted transplantation in children. TCRdb passed the PCR reads through MiXCR, listing each CDR3 protein once. The table includes a few hundred thousand distinct CDR3 sequences, about a quarter detected once. The sequenced sample was PBMCs, obtained before TCRalphabeta/CD19-depleted stem cell transplant. These receptors were obtained from a boy younger than two with Wiskott-Aldrich syndrome, due to receive a stem cell transplant. CDR3s include the opening cysteine and the closing phenylalanine or tryptophan. The order of the fields is J gene, D gene, clone size, V gene, CDR3 DNA, CDR3 protein. D genes are given only for firm matches. Clone size appears in some rows only: once, few, many, or a class for an expanded clone.

TRBJ2-4	NA	NA	TRBV5-1	TGCGCCAGCAGCTCAGGGGCTAGAGGCATTCAGTACTTC	CASSSGARGIQYF
TRBJ2-3	NA	NA	TRBV21-1	TGTGCCAGCAGTCTCCCCCCGGGGACTAGCGGGCCCACAGATACGCAGTATTTT	CASSLPPGTSGPTDTQYF
TRBJ2-5	TRBD1	few	TRBV28	TGTGCCAGCAGTTTCGGACAGGGAGGCAAAGAGACCCAGTACTTC	CASSFGQGGKETQYF
TRBJ1-2	NA	NA	TRBV7-9	TGTGCCAGCAGCCCGGACAGTTCATATGGCTACACCTTC	CASSPDSSYGYTF
TRBJ2-3	NA	NA	TRBV28	TGTGCCAGCAGTTTACAGACCTGGGGTACGCAGTATTTT	CASSLQTWGTQYF
TRBJ2-2	NA	few	TRBV7-8	TGTGCCAGCAGCTTGTTCCTCTGGGCTAGCGACACCGGGGAGCTGTTTTTT	CASSLFLWASDTGELFF
TRBJ2-1	TRBD2	NA	TRBV24-1	TGTGCCACCAGTGATTCGGGACTAGTGGGGCTAGAGCAGTTCTTC	CATSDSGLVGLEQFF
TRBJ2-7	NA	NA	TRBV5-1	TGCGCCAGCAGCTTGGATTGGCGGCAGTCCTACGAGCAGTACTTC	CASSLDWRQSYEQYF
TRBJ2-7	NA	few	TRBV5-1	TGCGCCAGCAGCTCAATCCCGGGACCCTCCTACGAGCAGTACTTC	CASSSIPGPSYEQYF
TRBJ2-7	TRBD2	few	TRBV5-1	TGCGCCAGCAGCTTGGAGGTAGCGGGAAACTACGAGCAGTACTTC	CASSLEVAGNYEQYF
TRBJ2-1	TRBD2	NA	TRBV5-1	TGCGCCAGCAGCACCGGGACTAGCGGGCTCTACAATGAGCAGTTCTTC	CASSTGTSGLYNEQFF
TRBJ2-7	NA	NA	TRBV10-3	TGTGCCATCAGTGACGAGGGGGACACCTCCTACGAGCAGTACTTC	CAISDEGDTSYEQYF
TRBJ2-7	NA	NA	TRBV29-1	TGCAGCGCCGCCGGGGACACTCTTTTTGAGCAGTACTTC	CSAAGDTLFEQYF
TRBJ2-1	TRBD1	few	TRBV24-1	TGTGCCACCAGTGATAAGACAGGGGGAAGGGGCAATGAGCAGTTCTTC	CATSDKTGGRGNEQFF
TRBJ2-3	TRBD2	NA	TRBV24-1	TGTGCCACCAGTGGTGCCACGACAACGAGCGGGAGAACAGATACGCAGTATTTT	CATSGATTTSGRTDTQYF
TRBJ2-7	TRBD2	NA	TRBV20-1	TGCAGTGCCCACAGCGGGAGCCTCTCCTACGAGCAGTACTTC	CSAHSGSLSYEQYF
TRBJ2-3	TRBD1	NA	TRBV20-1	TGCAGTGCTGAGGACAGGCCTTCTAGCACAGATACGCAGTATTTT	CSAEDRPSSTDTQYF